This entry lists 22 T cell receptor beta chains sequenced from one sample in a study of CD8+ T cells in alopecia areata. Isolated RNA was reverse transcribed into cDNA used as the sequencing template. Sequencing was performed with immunoSEQ multiplex PCR; in TCRdb, only in-frame clones are kept and a portion is missing. Among over 110,000 clones listed, around 51% were seen once. The sample here was CD4+ T cells sorted from blood, taken at week 0. The source is a human donor with alopecia areata.

The chain combines TRBV20-1 with TRBJ2-7, with unresolved D. Germline CDR1 reads DFQATT; CDR2 reads SNEGSKA (reference sequence). There are 8 residues in the CDR3. The DNA for the CDR3 is TGCAGACTGGGGGAGCAGTACTTC. Translating gives CRLGEQYF.

This chain links TRBV7-2 with TRBJ2-7, with 11 positions matching TRBD2. The CDR3 covers 14 residues. Germline CDR1 and CDR2: SGHTA and FQGNSA. V lost 1 base, J lost 9 bases, and 5 bases stayed unmatched. The CDR3 here is CASSLGTSGLGQYF. In nucleotides, the CDR3 is TGTGCCAGCAGCTTAGGGACTAGCGGGCTCGGGCAGTACTTC.

This rearrangement joins TRBV5-1 to TRBJ2-5; 7 bases are shared with TRBD1. Trimming at V came to 3 bases and at J to 2 bases, leaving 7 bases not matched to a gene. The germline V gene encodes CDR1 SGHRS and CDR2 YFSETQ. The CDR3 extends over 15 amino acids. CDR3 protein: CASSYNGQDQETQYF. The CDR3 nucleotides read TGCGCCAGCAGCTACAACGGACAGGATCAAGAGACCCAGTACTTC.

This sequence joins TRBV25-1 and TRBJ2-5; D possibly matches TRBD1 or TRBD2 (7 bases each). Deletions cut 6 bases from V and 7 bases from J, with 18 bases between. Germline V gives CDR1 MGHDK, CDR2 SYGVNS. This CDR3 region has 14 residues. This chain's CDR3 is CASSAGDSVGTQYF. The CDR3 coding sequence is TGTGCCAGCAGCGCGGGGGACAGCGTCGGGACCCAGTACTTC. The whole variable domain, filled in from reference TRBV25-1 and TRBJ2-5, reads EADIYQTPRYLVIGTGKKITLECSQTMGHDKMYWYQQDPGMELHLIHYSYGVNSTEKGDLSSESTVSRIRTEHFPLTLESARPSHTSQYLCASSAGDSVGTQYFGPGTRLLVL.

A few counts support this clone. The V call is TRBV4-3, the J call TRBJ2-3; D ambiguous. The germline CDR1 and CDR2 sequences are LGHNA and YSLEER. V lost 0 bases, J lost 0 bases, and 7 bases lay in between. The CDR3 is made up of 15 amino acids. CDR3 residues: CASSQESRSTDTQYF. The CDR3 DNA sequence: TGCGCCAGCAGCCAAGAATCCAGGAGCACAGATACGCAGTATTTT.

This clone was counted between two and nine times. The V gene is TRBV6-1, the J gene TRBJ1-5; D not resolved. The CDR3 has 14 residues. Germline V gives CDR1 MNHNS, CDR2 SASEGT. Deletions cut 2 bases from V and 3 bases from J, with 8 bases between. CDR3 amino acids: CASSEKHANQPQHF. DNA of the CDR3: TGTGCCAGCAGTGAAAAACACGCCAATCAGCCCCAGCATTTT.

This clone showed up just a few times. The CDR3 is CSEERLGSYNEQFF. As DNA, the CDR3 is TGCAGCGAGGAAAGATTAGGCTCCTACAATGAGCAGTTCTTC. The chain has TRBV29-1 and TRBJ2-1; D is unclear. The CDR3 sequence is 14 residues long. The germline V gene encodes CDR1 SQVTM and CDR2 ANQGSEA. The ends were cut back, 7 bases at V and 0 bases at J, with 13 bases in the middle.

The table lists this clone with a few counts. V gene TRBV7-9 combines with J gene TRBJ2-5; TRBD1 aligns across 9 bases. This CDR3 has 16 residues. Per the germline V gene, CDR1 is SEHNR and CDR2 is FQNEAQ (reference sequence). Germline trimming cut 3 bases from V and 5 bases from J; bases unmatched to any gene: 10. The CDR3 reads CASSLNRDRDGETQYF. CDR3 in DNA: TGTGCCAGCAGCTTGAACCGGGACAGGGATGGGGAGACCCAGTACTTC.

The chain recombines TRBV29-1 with TRBJ2-5; D is uncertain. CDR1 SQVTM and CDR2 ANQGSEA come from the germline V gene. CDR3 size: 10 residues. Trimming removed 3 bases from V and 5 bases from J, with 4 bases in between. The DNA of the CDR3 is TGCAGCGTTGACTACGAGACCCAGTACTTC. Its translation: CSVDYETQYF.

This clone was seen a few times. This sample also contains other DNA sequences that code for the same CDR3. The chain carries TRBV29-1 and TRBJ2-3; D ambiguous. The germline CDR1 and CDR2 sequences are SQVTM and ANQGSEA. Deletions cut 1 base from V and 3 bases from J, with 5 bases between. This CDR3 has 12 amino acids. This CDR3 reads CSVEVGTDTQYF. The CDR3 DNA reads TGCAGCGTTGAAGTCGGGACAGATACGCAGTATTTT.

This chain connects TRBV7-2 to TRBJ2-7, with 7 bases identical to TRBD2. Germline V gene data show CDR1 as SGHTA and CDR2 as FQGNSA. The V segment lost 1 base and the J segment 2 bases; nucleotides outside the gene matches: 8. This CDR3 has 16 residues. The CDR3 loop reads CASSLEGASGTYEQYF. In DNA form, the CDR3 reads TGTGCCAGCAGCTTAGAAGGGGCTAGCGGCACCTACGAGCAGTACTTC. The full variable domain, in which reference TRBV7-2 and TRBJ2-7 provide the parts outside the CDR3, is GAGVSQSPSNKVTEKGKDVELRCDPISGHTALYWYRQSLGQGLEFLIYFQGNSAPDKSGLPSDRFSAERTGGSVSTLTIQRTQQEDSAVYLCASSLEGASGTYEQYFGPGTRLTVT.

This chain joins TRBV30 and TRBJ1-4; D is perhaps TRBD1 (5 bases). V was clipped by 5 bases and J by 8 bases, with 9 bases between them. Germline V gene lookup returns CDR1 GTSNPN and CDR2 SVGIG (reference sequence). This CDR3 has 11 residues. CDR3 coding DNA: TGTGCCTGGGGGGACGCGGAAAAACTGTTTTTT. Amino acid sequence: CAWGDAEKLFF.

This CDR3 is CSVDGREASFTDTQYF. The CDR3 DNA follows: TGCAGCGTTGACGGGCGGGAGGCGTCCTTCACAGATACGCAGTATTTT. This chain joins TRBV29-1 and TRBJ2-3, with 8 bases fitting TRBD2. The CDR3 has 16 amino acids. J gave up 2 bases and V 3 bases, and 10 bases lay outside the gene matches. Germline lookup yields CDR1 SQVTM and CDR2 ANQGSEA.

This clone was counted between two and nine times. The chain is built from TRBV29-1 and TRBJ2-7, with 10 bases that match TRBD2. Losses at the gene ends were 4 bases for V and 1 base for J; bases not matched to a gene: 4. The germline CDR1 and CDR2 sequences are SQVTM and ANQGSEA. This CDR3 comprises 14 residues. As DNA, the CDR3 is TGCAGCGTTGGGGCTAGCGGGAGATCCTACGAGCAGTACTTC. It encodes CSVGASGRSYEQYF.

The chain employs TRBV28 and TRBJ2-3; 10 bases map to TRBD2. Germline assignment: CDR1 MDHEN and CDR2 SYDVKM. The V gene end was trimmed by 10 bases and the J gene end by 7 bases; junction bases not matched to a gene: 14. The CDR3 length is 15 residues. CDR3 sequence reads: CAISSGTSVENTQYF. The CDR3 bases are TGTGCCATCTCCTCGGGGACTAGCGTAGAAAATACGCAGTATTTT. The full variable domain, in which reference TRBV28 and TRBJ2-3 provide the parts outside the CDR3, is DVKVTQSSRYLVKRTGEKVFLECVQDMDHENMFWYRQDPGLGLRLIYFSYDVKMKEKGDIPEGYSVSREKKERFSLILESASTNQTSMYLCAISSGTSVENTQYFGPGTRLTVL.

The chain recombines TRBV6-1 with TRBJ2-6; D unresolved. This CDR3 region has 14 residues. Germline values: CDR1 MNHNS, CDR2 SASEGT. V lost 8 bases and J lost 0, with 8 bases in between. The CDR3 region has the DNA TGTGCCAGCGGTCCGTTCTCTGGGGCCAACGTCCTGACTTTC. Its translation is CASGPFSGANVLTF.

The chain employs TRBV30 and TRBJ2-7, with D unclear. Germline V gene data show CDR1 as GTSNPN and CDR2 as SVGIG (reference sequence). The CDR3 length is 12 residues. Trimming shortened V by 0 bases and J by 6 bases, and 9 bases separated the two germline ends. Here the CDR3 reads CAWSVIQAEQYF. The CDR3 DNA is TGTGCCTGGAGTGTCATCCAGGCCGAGCAGTACTTC. The variable domain in full, completed from reference TRBV30 and TRBJ2-7, reads SQTIHQWPATLVQPVGSPLSLECTVEGTSNPNLYWYRQAAGRGLQLLFYSVGIGQISSEVPQNLSASRPQDRQFILSSKKLLLSDSGFYLCAWSVIQAEQYFGPGTRLTVT.

This clone was counted between two and nine times. The gene calls are TRBV7-8 and TRBJ2-1; 9 bases align to TRBD2. The trim removed 8 bases at V and 0 bases at J, leaving 5 bases unmatched. The length of the CDR3 is 15 residues. Germline V lookup: CDR1 SGHVS, CDR2 FQNEAQ. The CDR3 reads CASGAGGSSYNEQFF. The CDR3 DNA is TGTGCCAGCGGGGCGGGGGGGAGCTCCTACAATGAGCAGTTCTTC.

The chain has TRBV15 and TRBJ1-5, with D uncertain. There are 12 residues in the CDR3. The germline gives CDR1 LNHNV, CDR2 YYDKDF (reference sequence). V lost 0 bases and J 11 bases, leaving 8 bases between the germline ends. The CDR3 region has the DNA TGTGCCACCAGCAGAGAGGGATTTTCCCAGCATTTT. Protein: CATSREGFSQHF.

The genes are TRBV4-1 and TRBJ2-7; 10 bases line up with TRBD2. Trimming cost V 0 bases and J 3 bases; bases outside gene matches: 5. Germline V CDR1 and CDR2: MGHRA, YSYEKL. This CDR3 is built from 16 residues. CDR3 sequence reads: CASSQDRTSGIYEQYF. CDR3 sequence (DNA): TGCGCCAGCAGCCAAGATCGAACTAGCGGGATCTACGAGCAGTACTTC.

The J gene is TRBJ2-5, the V gene TRBV11-3; 7 bases fit TRBD2. V gave up 5 bases and J gave up 5 bases; unmatched junction bases: 5. The CDR3 is made up of 13 amino acids. Germline V lookup: CDR1 SGHNT, CDR2 YENEEA. CDR3 bases: TGTGCCAGCAGCAAGACTAGCCGCGAGACCCAGTACTTC. It codes for CASSKTSRETQYF.

The rearrangement links TRBV7-9 to TRBJ2-5; D not resolved. The V and J ends lost 4 bases and 4 bases respectively, with 16 bases between them. The length of the CDR3 is 15 residues. The germline CDR1 and CDR2 sequences are SEHNR and FQNEAQ (reference sequence). The CDR3, as DNA: TGTGCCAGCAGCTCCGCGATCTTTGCTGGAGAGACCCAGTACTTC. Protein product: CASSSAIFAGETQYF.